Listed below are T cell receptor beta chains from one sample, sequenced in a study of blood T cell repertoires in COVID-19. Method: immunoSEQ multiplex PCR; TCRdb's copy keeps in-frame clones and lacks some. This sample has around 90,000 clones; about 80% occur once, and the top ten carry around 17%. Sequencing input: peripheral blood. The origin of the receptors is a human donor in a cohort sampled during active COVID-19. Both conserved end residues are part of each CDR3. A D gene is named only where the DNA matches it firmly. Size is omitted from some rows. Given values are once, few, many or a class for expanded clones.

>.|TRBV9|TRBD2|TRBJ2-7
TGTGCCAGCAGCGCAAGCGGGGCGGGGGCCTACGAGCAGTACTTC
CASSASGAGAYEQYF
>.|TRBV19|.|TRBJ2-7
TGTGCCAGTAGTATCTCCGTTACCTACGAGCAGTACTTC
CASSISVTYEQYF
>.|TRBV28|.|TRBJ2-1
TGTGCCAGCAGTTTGGTGGGAGTTTCCTACAATGAGCAGTTCTTC
CASSLVGVSYNEQFF
>.|TRBV25-1|.|TRBJ1-2
TGTGCCAGCAGTGAAGCAGGGGTGAGCGGTGGCTACACCTTC
CASSEAGVSGGYTF
>once|TRBV4-1|TRBD1|TRBJ1-3
TGCGCCAGCAGCCATGCGACACAGGGGGGAAACACCATATATTTT
CASSHATQGGNTIYF
>.|TRBV5-1|.|TRBJ2-6
TGCGCCAGCAGCCAAGACCCAGGGGCTGGGGCCAACGTCCTGACTTTC
CASSQDPGAGANVLTF
>.|TRBV6-5|.|TRBJ2-1
TGTGCCGTACGAGGTAGCGCTTACAATGAGCAGTTCTTC
CAVRGSAYNEQFF
>.|TRBV27|.|TRBJ1-1
TGTGCCAGCTGGTTAACGGACATGAACACTGAAGCTTTCTTT
CASWLTDMNTEAFF
>few|TRBV7-9|TRBD1|TRBJ1-5
TGTGCCAGCAGCTCCGAGGACAGGAATCAGCCCCAGCATTTT
CASSSEDRNQPQHF
>.|TRBV18|.|TRBJ1-2
TGTGCCAGCTCACCACCGATGGGGCAACTCGATGGCTACACCTTC
CASSPPMGQLDGYTF
>.|TRBV5-4|TRBD1|TRBJ2-7
TGTGCCAGCAGCTTGGAGGGGGCGCTGGTCGAGCAGTACTTC
CASSLEGALVEQYF
>.|TRBV2|.|TRBJ1-3
TGTGCCAGCAAGGACGTCGGGGCAGGGGCTGGAAACACCATATATTTT
CASKDVGAGAGNTIYF
>.|TRBV7-9|TRBD2|TRBJ2-7
TGTGCCAGCAGCTTAGCGGGAGGGACCTACGAGCAGTACTTC
CASSLAGGTYEQYF
>once|TRBV23-1|TRBD1|TRBJ1-5
TGCGCCAGCAGTCATCGGGACAGGGGTCAGCCCCAGCATTTT
CASSHRDRGQPQHF
>.|TRBV28|.|TRBJ2-7
TGTGCCAGCAGTTTTTCTGGACTCCAAGTTCCCTACGAGCAGTACTTC
CASSFSGLQVPYEQYF
>few|TRBV29-1|.|TRBJ1-2
TGCAGCGTCCTGGAGGGGTCCGCCTTC
CSVLEGSAF
>.|TRBV6-5|TRBD1|TRBJ2-7
TGTGCCAGCAGTCCTCCGGGACAGGGAAATTACGAGCAGTACTTC
CASSPPGQGNYEQYF
>few|TRBV6-4|.|TRBJ1-6
TGTGCCAGCAGTGACTCAGGCAGGGCGAATTCACCCCTCCACTTT
CASSDSGRANSPLHF
>.|TRBV2|TRBD2|TRBJ2-7
TGTGCCAGCAGTCCGGGGGGTATTGACGAGCAGTACTTC
CASSPGGIDEQYF
>.|TRBV28|.|TRBJ2-7
TGTGCCAGCAGTTCCCCAGCGCGCTACGAGCAGTACTTC
CASSSPARYEQYF
>.|TRBV5-6|TRBD1|TRBJ1-1
TGTGCCAGCAGCGACAGGGTTAACACTGAAGCTTTCTTT
CASSDRVNTEAFF
>.|TRBV30|TRBD2|TRBJ2-7
TGTGCCTGGAGCCCATTGGGTGGCACTAGCGCGACTCACTTC
CAWSPLGGTSATHF
>once|TRBV6-2/TRBV6-3|.|TRBJ1-6
TGTGCCAGCAGTTACTCCGGTTATAATTCACCCCTCCACTTT
CASSYSGYNSPLHF
>.|TRBV27|TRBD1|TRBJ2-5
TGTGCCAGCAGCCCGGACAGGGGTTGGCAGACCCAGTACTTC
CASSPDRGWQTQYF
>once|TRBV30|.|TRBJ1-5
TGTGCCTGCTCCCCGAACGGGGGGGATCAGCCCCAGCATTTT
CACSPNGGDQPQHF
>.|TRBV11-2|TRBD2|TRBJ2-7
TGTGCCAGCAGCCCCGCAGCGGGAGGTTACGAGCAGTACTTC
CASSPAAGGYEQYF
>.|TRBV7-8|.|TRBJ1-2
TGTGCCAGCAGCTTGGCCAGGAGGGACTACACCTTC
CASSLARRDYTF
>.|TRBV6-5|.|TRBJ1-5
TGTGCCAGCAGTTACCGGGAGGGGGGCAATCAGCCCCAGCATTTT
CASSYREGGNQPQHF
>.|TRBV10-3|.|TRBJ2-3
TGTGCCATCAGTGAGAGGGCCGGCGGGGATACGCAGTATTTT
CAISERAGGDTQYF
>few|TRBV20-1|.|TRBJ1-2
TGCAGTGTATATGGCTACACCTTC
CSVYGYTF
>few|TRBV5-5|.|TRBJ2-7
TGTGCCAGCAGTTGGGGCGCAGGGGGGGAGCAGTACTTC
CASSWGAGGEQYF
>few|TRBV30|.|TRBJ1-2
TGTGCCTGGGCCCACCAGACAGGTGGCTACACCTTC
CAWAHQTGGYTF
>few|TRBV11-2|.|TRBJ2-7
TGTGCCAGCAGCTTACCCCAGCCGGGGTACCACTACGAGCAGTACTTC
CASSLPQPGYHYEQYF
>.|TRBV29-1|TRBD2|TRBJ2-2
TGCAGCGTCGGCCTGGGAGGGGACACCGGGGAGCTGTTTTTT
CSVGLGGDTGELFF
>.|TRBV30|TRBD1|TRBJ2-7
TGTGCCTGGACCCCCTTGTACAGGGGCCCTCCGGGAGAGCAGTACTTC
CAWTPLYRGPPGEQYF
>.|TRBV7-8|.|TRBJ2-1
TGTGCCAGCAGCTTAGGGCCGCGGTTGCGCTACAATGAGCAGTTCTTC
CASSLGPRLRYNEQFF
>.|TRBV9|TRBD2|TRBJ2-4
TGTGCCAGCAGCGTAGATGCGGGAGGGCCTGGCGGCATTCAGTACTTC
CASSVDAGGPGGIQYF
>.|TRBV6-4|.|TRBJ2-7
TGTGCCAGCAGTGACCAGACGTCGGGCGAGCAGTACTTC
CASSDQTSGEQYF
>.|TRBV28|.|TRBJ1-4
TGTGCCAGCAGTTTATTCTCCGGAGGCAATGAAAAACTGTTTTTT
CASSLFSGGNEKLFF
>.|TRBV7-2|TRBD2|TRBJ2-3
TGTGCCAGCAGCTACGGGACTAGCGGATACACAGATACGCAGTATTTT
CASSYGTSGYTDTQYF
>once|TRBV28|.|TRBJ1-1
TGTGCCAGCAGTCCGGGGGGGACCGGCACTGAAGCTTTCTTT
CASSPGGTGTEAFF
>.|TRBV3-1/TRBV3-2|.|TRBJ1-6
TGTGCCAGCAGCCCAATAGGGAGATCACCCCTCCACTTT
CASSPIGRSPLHF
>.|TRBV10-2|.|TRBJ1-5
TGCGCCAGCAGTGAAACAGATAGCAATCAGCCCCAGCATTTT
CASSETDSNQPQHF
>.|TRBV6-6|.|TRBJ2-1
TGTGCCAGCAGCTTAGCGGCCAATGAGCAGTTCTTC
CASSLAANEQFF
>.|TRBV3-1/TRBV3-2|.|TRBJ1-1
TGTGCCAGCAGCCAAGAGGGATGGGGCATGAACACTGAAGCTTTCTTT
CASSQEGWGMNTEAFF
>.|TRBV2|TRBD1|TRBJ2-1
TGTGCCAGCTCCGGGACAGGGGGCTCAAATGAGCAGTTCTTC
CASSGTGGSNEQFF
>.|TRBV7-8|TRBD1|TRBJ2-7
TGTGCCAGCAGCTCCGGATACGGGACAGATTTCTACGAGCAGTACTTC
CASSSGYGTDFYEQYF
>.|TRBV29-1|.|TRBJ1-1
TGCAGCGTTGAAGGTTGGGAGGGGTACACTGAAGCTTTCTTT
CSVEGWEGYTEAFF